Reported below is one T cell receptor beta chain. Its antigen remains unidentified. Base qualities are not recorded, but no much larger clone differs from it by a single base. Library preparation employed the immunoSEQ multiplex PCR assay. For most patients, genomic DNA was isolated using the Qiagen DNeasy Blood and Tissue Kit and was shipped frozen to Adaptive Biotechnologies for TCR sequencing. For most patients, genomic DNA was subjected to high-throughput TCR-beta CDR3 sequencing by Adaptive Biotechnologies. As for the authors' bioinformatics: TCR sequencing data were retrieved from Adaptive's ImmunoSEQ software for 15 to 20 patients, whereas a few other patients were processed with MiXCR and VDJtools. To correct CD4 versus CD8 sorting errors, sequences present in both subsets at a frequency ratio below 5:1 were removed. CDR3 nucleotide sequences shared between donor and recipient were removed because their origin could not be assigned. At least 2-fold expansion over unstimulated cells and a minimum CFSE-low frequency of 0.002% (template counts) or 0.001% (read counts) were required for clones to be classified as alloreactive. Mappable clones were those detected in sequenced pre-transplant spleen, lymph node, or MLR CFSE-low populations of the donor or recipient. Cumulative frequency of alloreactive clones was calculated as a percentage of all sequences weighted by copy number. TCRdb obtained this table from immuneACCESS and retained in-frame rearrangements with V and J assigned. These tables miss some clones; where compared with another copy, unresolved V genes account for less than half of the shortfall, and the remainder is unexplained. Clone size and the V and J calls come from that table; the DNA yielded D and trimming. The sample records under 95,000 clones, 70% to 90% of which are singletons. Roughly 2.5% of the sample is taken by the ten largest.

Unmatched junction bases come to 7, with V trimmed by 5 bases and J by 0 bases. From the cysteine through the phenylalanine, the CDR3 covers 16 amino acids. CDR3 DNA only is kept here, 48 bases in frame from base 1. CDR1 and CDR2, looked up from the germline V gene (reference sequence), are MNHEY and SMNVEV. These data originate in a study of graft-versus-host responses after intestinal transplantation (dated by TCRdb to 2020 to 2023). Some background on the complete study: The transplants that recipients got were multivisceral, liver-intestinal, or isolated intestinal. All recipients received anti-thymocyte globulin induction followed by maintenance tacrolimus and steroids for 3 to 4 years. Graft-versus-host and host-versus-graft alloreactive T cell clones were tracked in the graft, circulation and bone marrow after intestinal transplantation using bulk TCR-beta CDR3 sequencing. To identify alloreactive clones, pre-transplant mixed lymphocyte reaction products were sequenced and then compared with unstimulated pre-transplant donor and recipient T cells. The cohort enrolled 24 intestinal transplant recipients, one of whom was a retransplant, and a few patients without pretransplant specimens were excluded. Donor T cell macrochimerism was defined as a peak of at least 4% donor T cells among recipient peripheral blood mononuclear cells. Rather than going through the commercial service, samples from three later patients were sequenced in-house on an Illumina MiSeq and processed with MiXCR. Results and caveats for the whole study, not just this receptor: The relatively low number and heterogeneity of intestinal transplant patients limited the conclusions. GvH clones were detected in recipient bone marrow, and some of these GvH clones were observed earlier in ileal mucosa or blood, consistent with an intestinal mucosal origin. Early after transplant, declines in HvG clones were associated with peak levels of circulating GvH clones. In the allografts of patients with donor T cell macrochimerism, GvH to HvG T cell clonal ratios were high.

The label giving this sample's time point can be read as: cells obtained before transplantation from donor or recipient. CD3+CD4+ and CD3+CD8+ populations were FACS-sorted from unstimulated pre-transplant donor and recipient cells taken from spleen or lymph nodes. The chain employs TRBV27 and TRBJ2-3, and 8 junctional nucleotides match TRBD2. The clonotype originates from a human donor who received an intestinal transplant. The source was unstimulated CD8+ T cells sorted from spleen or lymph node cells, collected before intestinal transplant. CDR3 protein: CASSKLAAISTDTQYF. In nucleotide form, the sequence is TGTGCCAGCAGTAAACTAGCGGCGATTAGCACAGATACGCAGTATTTT.